This passage covers 2 T cell receptor beta chains from one sample sequenced in a study of shared clonotypes between healthy human individuals. Assay used: immunoSEQ multiplex PCR; TCRdb lists only in-frame clones, some missing. There are 2 million to 2.5 million clones in the sample; 92% occur only once, and approximately 0.39% lies in the top ten. Sequenced sample: naive CD4+ T cells from PBMCs. Subset here: CD45RA+ positively selected. The receptors here all came from a young man in good health. Some clones in this sample may be carry-over from other donors' samples.

V is TRBV28 and J is TRBJ1-5; D remains ambiguous. CDR1 and CDR2 (germline): MDHEN, SYDVKM. V gave up 3 bases and J gave up 3 bases, with 9 bases separating them. The CDR3 is made up of 14 amino acids. The CDR3 sequence is CASSFSWDNQPQHF. CDR3 sequence (DNA): TGTGCCAGCAGTTTTTCCTGGGACAATCAGCCCCAGCATTTT.

The rearrangement links TRBV6-5 to TRBJ2-7; D is ambiguous. Germline CDR1 and CDR2: MNHEY and SVGAGI. The ends were cut back, 8 bases at V and 3 bases at J, with 14 bases in the middle. This CDR3 contains 13 residues. The CDR3 bases are TGTGCCAGCCGCACCTCATACGGCTACGAGCAGTACTTC. It specifies CASRTSYGYEQYF.